The clone carrying this TCR beta chain was found a few times. This sample was taken from a study of T cells in Graves' hyperthyroidism and ophthalmopathy. Trimming removed 0 bases at V and 4 bases at J, with 12 bases between. CDR1 is MNHEY and CDR2 is SMNVEV in the germline V gene (reference sequence). CDR3 length equals 15 residues. TCR beta CDR3 region amplification was performed from RNA transcripts. With the HTBI primer set, the TCR CDR3 went through a first round of RT-PCR. Using its own MiXCR run on the multiplex PCR reads, TCRdb lists one record per CDR3 protein. Among more than 300,000 distinct CDR3 sequences listed, 14% were seen once.

The material sequenced was blood. This sequence was found in a woman between 55 and 75 years old with Graves' hyperthyroidism. This chain joins TRBV27 and TRBJ1-2; D gene unclear. CDR3 protein: CASSLSIEPSYGYTF. DNA of the CDR3: TGTGCCAGCAGTTTATCGATCGAGCCATCCTATGGCTACACCTTC.